This T cell receptor (beta chain) originates from a study of blood T cell repertoires in COVID-19. Study-wide context: The United States, Italy and Spain provided the acute and convalescent COVID-19 samples. PBMCs, B-cell-depleted T cells, or T cells were the source of the cDNA or gDNA that made up the material.

Per the authors' pipeline: From reference gene primer amplification, estimates of nucleated cell counts were derived. This table comes from immunoSEQ multiplex PCR, and its TCRdb copy is limited to in-frame clones, with some not included. Clone size and V and J calls were adopted from that table, with D and trimming inferred from the DNA. This sample carries approximately 70,000 clones, 90% to 95% of them seen once, and the ten largest clones take 7.5% to 9.5%. V was trimmed by 4 bases and J by 3 bases, leaving 16 bases between them. CDR1 is SGHRS and CDR2 is YFSETQ in the germline V gene. This CDR3 region has 15 residues.

Sequenced input: peripheral blood. The chain uses TRBV5-1 and TRBJ1-1, with D maybe TRBD1 (6 bases). This sequence originates from a human donor in a cohort sampled during active COVID-19. In DNA, the CDR3 is TGCGCCAGCAGCGAACAGGGTGTGGAGGACACTGAAGCTTTCTTT. Amino acids: CASSEQGVEDTEAFF.